This TCR beta chain appears in the sequencing data of a study of OX40 agonist ivuxolimab in advanced cancers. Study in general: Every 2 weeks, patients got intravenous ivuxolimab at one of six dose levels (0.01-10 mg/kg). Males comprised 82.7% of the group, whose mean age was approximately 60 years (range 23 to 79). Study observations and caveats: It was also the case that some nonresponders had low normalized T-cell clonal expansion. Researchers report that CD8+ T cells had, on average, more expanded clones than CD4+.

Measured with immunoSEQ multiplex PCR; TCRdb has only the in-frame clones, and not every one. The table includes 35,000 to 45,000 clones, 80% to 90% detected once. In regard to this clone: Its matching antigen is unknown.

The CDR3 runs to 15 residues. Germline loops: CDR1 MNHNS, CDR2 SASEGT. V was cut by 6 bases and J by 5 bases, with 17 bases left in between. Sequenced material: CD4+ or CD8+ T cells sorted from blood, taken in a trial of the OX40 agonist ivuxolimab. This clonotype was obtained from an adult with an advanced solid tumor such as melanoma, head and neck, liver or kidney cancer. V and J are TRBV6-1 and TRBJ2-4; no clear D. CDR3 bases: TGTGCCAGCAGGGACCCCCTCCGGTATGAAAACATTCAGTACTTC. It specifies CASRDPLRYENIQYF.